The T cell receptor beta chain described here comes from a study of blood T cell repertoires in COVID-19. The protocol was immunoSEQ multiplex PCR, while the TCRdb copy is restricted to in-frame clones and leaves out a portion. The data contain some 200,000 clones, around 80% of them seen just once; the ten biggest clones take up more than 12%. The CDR3 sequence is 16 residues long. Germline trimming cut 0 bases from V and 5 bases from J; bases unmatched to any gene: 4. CDR1 and CDR2 (germline): KGHSH, LQKENI. The chain is built from TRBV18 and TRBJ2-2; TRBD1 matches at 9 bases. The source is a woman in her seventies with COVID-19, enrolled during active disease. Sample: peripheral blood. The DNA for the CDR3 is TGTGCCAGCTCACCACCCAACAGGGGGCGTACCGGGGAGCTGTTTTTT. Translated: CASSPPNRGRTGELFF.